Listed here are 13 T cell receptor beta chains from one sample, sequenced in a study of blood T cell repertoires in COVID-19. Method: immunoSEQ multiplex PCR; TCRdb's copy keeps in-frame clones and lacks some. In the table there are 150,000 to 200,000 clones, around 81% of which are singletons. The specimen sequenced was peripheral blood. These TCRs come from a man aged 70-80 years who had recovered from COVID-19.

The table lists this clone with a count of one. V and J are TRBV10-2 and TRBJ1-5; maybe TRBD1 (6 bases). Germline V gene sequence: CDR1 WSHSY, CDR2 SAAADI. The V end was cut by 5 bases, the J end by 5 bases, with 16 bases between. This CDR3 contains 15 residues. The CDR3, as DNA: TGCGCCAGCAGTTTACAGGACAGTGGACATCAGCCCCAGCATTTT. Translation gives CASSLQDSGHQPQHF.

The chain joins TRBV7-9 to TRBJ2-1; 12 bases line up with TRBD2. The CDR3 loop spans 13 amino acids. V shed 11 bases and J 8 bases; nucleotides not matched to a gene: 7. CDR1 and CDR2 from the germline V gene are SEHNR and FQNEAQ (reference sequence). The CDR3 spells CAFGLAGGDEQFF. The DNA of the CDR3 is TGTGCCTTCGGCCTAGCGGGAGGGGATGAGCAGTTCTTC.

The chain employs TRBV30 and TRBJ2-6; D not resolved. The length of the CDR3 is 14 residues. CDR1 is GTSNPN and CDR2 is SVGIG in the germline V gene (reference sequence). V dropped 2 bases and J dropped 0 bases, with 5 bases sitting between them. The CDR3 protein is CAWSSLSGANVLTF. The CDR3 coding sequence is TGTGCCTGGAGTTCCCTCTCTGGGGCCAACGTCCTGACTTTC.

This chain joins TRBV28 and TRBJ2-5, with a weak D call TRBD2 (7 bases). Germline V gene sequence: CDR1 MDHEN, CDR2 SYDVKM. V dropped 7 bases and J dropped 2 bases, with 17 bases sitting between them. The CDR3 loop spans 15 amino acids. CDR3 coding DNA: TGTGCCAGCAATAACCGGGGGGCTCAACAAGAGACCCAGTACTTC. Its protein product is CASNNRGAQQETQYF.

The rearrangement joins TRBV6-5 to TRBJ1-5, with TRBD1 matching over 7 bases. Looked up from germline, CDR1 is MNHEY and CDR2 is SVGAGI. This CDR3 is built from 13 residues. V lost 7 bases and J lost 4; bases outside the gene matches: 4. The CDR3 DNA follows: TGTGCCAGCACGGACAGGTCAAATCAGCCCCAGCATTTT. Residues: CASTDRSNQPQHF.

This rearrangement joins TRBV3-1 (or the pseudogene TRBV3-2) to TRBJ2-1; tentatively, D is TRBD1 (6 bases). Deletions cut 4 bases from V and 8 bases from J, with 12 bases between. Germline V gene data show CDR1 as LGHDT and CDR2 as YNNKEL (reference sequence). The CDR3 covers 13 residues. The CDR3: CASSRGQQDEQFF. CDR3 DNA: TGTGCCAGCAGCCGGGGACAACAGGATGAGCAGTTCTTC.

For the CDR3, the DNA is TGTGCCTGGAGTTACTACTCTGGGGCCAACGTCCTGACTTTC. It translates to CAWSYYSGANVLTF. The genes are TRBV30 and TRBJ2-6; no clear D gene. Trimming removed 2 bases from V and 0 bases from J, with 5 bases in between. The CDR3 has 14 residues. Germline loops: CDR1 GTSNPN, CDR2 SVGIG (reference sequence).

This clone was recorded only once. The rearrangement joins TRBV4-3 to TRBJ1-5; TRBD1 matches at 10 bases. V gave up 0 bases and J gave up 5 bases; unmatched junction bases: 1. This CDR3 region has 15 residues. The germline V gene encodes CDR1 LGHNA and CDR2 YSLEER. As DNA, the CDR3 is TGCGCCAGCAGCCAAGAGACAGGGGGCGATCAGCCCCAGCATTTT. It yields the protein CASSQETGGDQPQHF.

The gene calls are TRBV29-1 and TRBJ2-7, with 7 bases that match TRBD2. V was pared by 6 bases and J by 6 bases, with 8 bases of the junction left unmatched. There are 12 residues in the CDR3. Germline V gene lookup returns CDR1 SQVTM and CDR2 ANQGSEA. Here the CDR3 reads CSVAFWEGEQYF. In DNA, the CDR3 is TGCAGCGTCGCTTTTTGGGAGGGCGAGCAGTACTTC.

This clone showed up just a few times. The CDR3: CASSHGLAGGSGELFF. The CDR3 region has the DNA TGTGCCAGCAGCCACGGACTAGCGGGAGGGTCCGGGGAGCTGTTTTTT. The rearrangement joins TRBV7-2 to TRBJ2-2, with 15 nucleotides matching TRBD2. The germline gives CDR1 SGHTA, CDR2 FQGNSA. Trimming removed 5 bases from V and 6 bases from J; junction bases left unmatched: 4. The CDR3 sequence is 16 residues long. The full variable domain, its missing parts supplied by reference TRBV7-2 and TRBJ2-2, is GAGVSQSPSNKVTEKGKDVELRCDPISGHTALYWYRQSLGQGLEFLIYFQGNSAPDKSGLPSDRFSAERTGGSVSTLTIQRTQQEDSAVYLCASSHGLAGGSGELFFGEGSRLTVL.

A few counts support this clone. This chain uses TRBV9 with TRBJ2-3; perhaps TRBD2 as D (5 bases). The CDR3 runs to 15 residues. Germline CDR1 is SGDLS and CDR2 is YYNGEE. Trimming pared 3 bases from V and 0 bases from J, leaving 11 bases between. This CDR3 is CASSAHGGSTDTQYF. The DNA for the CDR3 is TGTGCCAGCAGCGCCCATGGCGGGAGCACAGATACGCAGTATTTT.

The chain joins TRBV4-3 to TRBJ2-1, with D uncertain. The V end lost 0 bases, the J end lost 10 bases, and 10 bases lay between the germline ends. The germline gives CDR1 LGHNA, CDR2 YSLEER. This CDR3 is built from 13 residues. CDR3 bases: TGCGCCAGCAGCCAAGATCTTTCTCGGGAGCAGTTCTTC. Translated, it gives CASSQDLSREQFF.

The rearrangement uses TRBV2 and TRBJ2-5, with 9 bases aligning to TRBD2. In germline, CDR1 is SNHLY, CDR2 FYNNEI. There are 15 residues in the CDR3. J gave up 4 bases and V 2 bases, and 5 bases lay outside the gene matches. CDR3 protein: CASSESPGLAETQYF. The CDR3 nucleotides are TGTGCCAGCAGTGAAAGTCCGGGACTAGCAGAGACCCAGTACTTC.